The next 5 T cell receptor beta chains were all read from a single sample in a study of cytomegalovirus exposure and HLA in healthy donors. The PCR ran on 60 Vbeta and 13 Jbeta primers. Here immunoSEQ multiplex PCR was the method, and the copy in TCRdb shows in-frame clones only, minus some. The profile shows around 140,000 clones, about 80% of them singletons. Material for sequencing was PBMCs. These receptor sequences come from a woman in her fifties or sixties in good health and CMV-seropositive.

A few counts support this clone. The V gene is TRBV6-6, the J gene TRBJ2-6; D is uncertain. This CDR3 contains 15 residues. The V gene lost 7 bases and the J gene lost 2 bases, with 12 bases spanning the gap. Per germline, CDR1 MNHNY and CDR2 SVGAGI (reference sequence). CDR3 region: CASTAPEAGANVLTF. The CDR3 nucleotides are TGTGCCAGCACGGCTCCTGAGGCTGGGGCCAACGTCCTGACTTTC.

J is TRBJ1-2 and V is TRBV19, with 8 bases matching TRBD1. CDR1 is LNHDA, CDR2 SQIVND, per germline (reference sequence). V lost 10 bases and J lost 5; bases outside the gene matches: 15. The CDR3 consists of 15 residues. The CDR3 loop reads CATMPPQGARYGYTF. CDR3 nucleotide sequence: TGTGCCACCATGCCGCCCCAGGGGGCTCGGTATGGCTACACCTTC. Filled out from reference TRBV19 and TRBJ1-2, the complete variable domain reads DGGITQSPKYLFRKEGQNVTLSCEQNLNHDAMYWYRQDPGQGLRLIYYSQIVNDFQKGDIAEGYSVSREKKESFPLTVTSAQKNPTAFYLCATMPPQGARYGYTFGSGTRLTVV.

In its sample, this clone was seen once. The chain combines TRBV12-2 with TRBJ2-7; TRBD2, the table's D call, lacks a check against the DNA. TRBV12-2 is a pseudogene segment. The CDR3 covers 15 residues. The CDR3 nucleotides read TGTGCAAGTCGCCTCACCCCGGGACTGTCCTACGAGCAGTACTTC. Its translation is CASRLTPGLSYEQYF.

The chain recombines TRBV7-9 with TRBJ2-1; D uncertain. In germline, CDR1 is SEHNR, CDR2 FQNEAQ (reference sequence). This CDR3 has 13 residues. V was clipped by 8 bases and J by 6 bases, with 14 bases between them. CDR3 in amino acids: CASSPLGGNEQFF. In DNA, the CDR3 is TGTGCCAGCTCCCCCCTAGGCGGCAATGAGCAGTTCTTC.

This rearrangement joins TRBV28 to TRBJ2-3; 9 nucleotides agree with TRBD2. J lost 6 bases, V lost 3 bases, and 7 bases had no gene match. Germline CDR1 and CDR2: MDHEN and SYDVKM. This CDR3 has 15 amino acids. Here the CDR3 DNA reads TGTGCCAGCAGTTTTTCTAGTAGCGGGAGTGATACGCAGTATTTT. It yields the protein CASSFSSSGSDTQYF.